Reported below is one T cell receptor beta chain. Its target is not known. A 5'RACE template-switching step, the method used to make TCR cDNA, added a universal primer site and UMIs. TCRdb processed the 5' RACE reads anew with MiXCR; each CDR3 protein has one entry. The data show under 600,000 distinct CDR3 sequences, roughly 12% seen once. J was trimmed by 3 bases and V by 5 bases; bases with no gene match: 4. This CDR3 has 14 residues. In germline, CDR1 is ENHRY, CDR2 SYGVKD. This record comes from a study of T cells after yellow fever vaccination. Study findings and constraints: FACS-sorted repertoires could harbor abundant contaminating bulk-population clonotypes. The booster response re-showed most primary clones: 96% CD4, over 80% CD8. Though weaker, the secondary response peaked faster, on day 5 versus 15.

Material: PBMCs, obtained on the day of the yellow fever booster vaccination. This TCR came from a man younger than 40 who received the YFV17D yellow fever vaccine. The genes are TRBV10-3 and TRBJ2-5, with 9 bases lining up with TRBD2. CDR3 bases: TGTGCCATCAGTTTAGCGGGAGACAAAGAGACCCAGTACTTC. As protein: CAISLAGDKETQYF.